The present TCR beta chain was sequenced within a study of shared clonotypes between healthy human individuals (dated by TCRdb to about 2020). As for the study more broadly: Three men and a couple of women, aged 18 to 49 years, made up the cohort. The study deeply sequenced blood TCR repertoires of about 5 healthy adults to estimate repertoire size and the extent of clonotype sharing between individuals. Between about 0.94 and 10 billion PBMCs per donor were obtained by leukapheresis. For each donor, CD4 naive and CD4 memory were each run on three plates, CD8 naive on two plates, and CD8 memory on one plate. To increase sequencing depth and limit assay-specific biases, different laboratories used diverse techniques to prepare libraries and sequence TCR repertoires.

Reading from cysteine to phenylalanine, the CDR3 counts 17 amino acids. Just the 51-base CDR3 DNA is kept, in frame starting at base 1. For CDR1 and CDR2, the germline V gene lists SQVTM and ANQGSEA. Trimming leaves V shorter by 0 bases and J shorter by 3 bases, with the junction holding 14 bases beyond the gene matches. This clone was seen just once. The clone's antigen remains unknown. Per-base quality was not reported, and no clone a single base away is much larger than it. Using the deep immunoSEQ assay, TCR CDR3 regions were amplified from genomic DNA by multiplex PCR. Genomic DNA extracted from each cell subset was distributed evenly over all wells of several immunoSEQ 96-well plates, and each plate served as one replicate. For sorted subsets, approximately 0.2 ug of genomic DNA, equivalent to around 31,000 T cell genomes, went into each replicate PCR. The purified libraries were quantified using a Qubit 3.0 fluorometer, sized with a Bioanalyzer 2100, and then quantified again using the KAPA Library Quantification kit. A separate single-read 150-cycle Illumina NextSeq 550 flow cell was used to sequence each immunoSEQ 96-well plate. As for how the authors treated the data: Because only junctional sequences without quality scores were contained in the immunoSEQ output, filtering matching that applied to full-length reads could not be performed. To assign V/J genes and CDR3, sequences were annotated using PyIR, a Python wrapper for IgBLAST v1.9, with IMGT germline references. Reads were removed for weak V/J assignments (E-value above 1e-6), missing CDR3, stop codons, out-of-frame junctions, or ambiguous translated residues. V3J clonotypes were defined as sequences sharing an identical inferred V gene, J gene, and CDR3 amino acid sequence. To compute the percentage overlap between repertoires, the number of shared unique clonotypes was divided by the size of the smaller repertoire. Richness of each repertoire was evaluated using RTK rarefaction, the Chao1 estimator, and Recon v2.1 estimates of unobserved clonotypes. Generation probabilities for all TCRbeta clonotypes obtained by the gDNA method from a few donors were computed using OLGA. The immuneACCESS repertoire file appears here via TCRdb, limited to in-frame rearrangements. These files lack a portion of the clones; in checked studies, under half of the deficit traces to unresolved V genes, and the cause of the others is not known. The V and J calls and clone size were taken over from that table, and D and trimming were inferred from the DNA. Here the sample has 600,000 or so clones; roughly 98% occur a single time. Of the sample, more than 0.3% is held by the ten largest clones.

Points the paper makes about the study in general: Across four donors, approximately 5% of naive CD4, 3% to 3.5% of naive CD8, roughly 2.2% of memory CD4, and about 0.44% of memory CD8 clonotypes were shared. Higher generation probabilities were observed for clonotypes shared by all four sorted-subset donors than for non-shared clonotypes. Sampling was limited to blood, and TCR repertoires in tissue likely differ from TCR repertoires in blood. Because the study included only a small number of donors, the genetic and exposure-history diversity represented was limited. Pairwise subsampling led to the expectation that sequencing depth would affect the degree of clonotype sharing among donors. Incomplete sequencing was indicated by rarefaction of sorted-subset datasets, despite the large sequencing depth. Naive subsets generally had larger estimated clonotype richness than memory subsets.

For the CD8 naive samples, CD45RO-negative cells were positively selected for CCR7, yielding a CD45RA+CCR7+ population from which TemRA cells were excluded. The donors were healthy, HIV-negative adults with no recently reported acute infections or vaccinations. Every donor was a Caucasian adult residing in Nashville, Tennessee, USA. Blood was obtained by leukapheresis, after which PBMCs were separated by Ficoll-Histopaque density gradient centrifugation and cryopreserved in liquid nitrogen vapor phase. Analytical flow cytometry was used to check the purity and quantity of each magnetically sorted T cell population. Genomic DNA was isolated from each sorted fraction and quantified by UV absorbance on a Nanodrop 2000c.

Sequenced: naive CD8+ T cells sorted from blood. The sample's cell subset or site label is to be understood as: CD45RA+CCR7+. The rearrangement combines TRBV29-1 with TRBJ2-7, with TRBD2 matching 7 junction bases. The sequence was obtained from a man aged 30 to 39 in good health. The sequenced DNA is TGCAGCGTTGAAGATCGCGGCGGGAGAGTGGGTAACTACGAGCAGTACTTC. This yields the protein CSVEDRGGRVGNYEQYF.